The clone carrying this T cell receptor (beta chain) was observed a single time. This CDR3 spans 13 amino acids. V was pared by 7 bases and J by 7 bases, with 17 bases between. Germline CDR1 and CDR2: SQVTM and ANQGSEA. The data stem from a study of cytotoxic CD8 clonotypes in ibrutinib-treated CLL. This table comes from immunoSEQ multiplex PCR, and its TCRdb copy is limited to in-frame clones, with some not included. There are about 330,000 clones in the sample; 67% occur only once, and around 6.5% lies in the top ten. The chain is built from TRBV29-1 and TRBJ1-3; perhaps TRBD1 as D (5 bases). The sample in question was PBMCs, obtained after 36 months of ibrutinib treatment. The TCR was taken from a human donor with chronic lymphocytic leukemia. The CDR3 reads CSAGYAGGNTIYF. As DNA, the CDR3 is TGCAGCGCCGGTTATGCGGGGGGGAACACCATATATTTT.